Below are 8 T cell receptor beta chains sequenced from a single sample in a study of cytomegalovirus exposure and HLA in healthy donors (dated by TCRdb to about 2017). The protocol used for the library was the immunoSEQ multiplex PCR assay. The multiplex PCR relied on a mix of 60 forward primers for TCR Vbeta segments and 13 reverse primers for TCR Jbeta segments. TCRdb re-hosts the immuneACCESS table, in-frame sequences only. Its copies lack some clones; in the studies checked, an unresolved V gene accounts for under half of them, and the cause for the rest is not known. In all, the sample holds roughly 120,000 clones, and just over 15% of those were seen once. The top ten hold 1.9% of the sample. The material sequenced was PBMCs. These receptors all come from a young woman in good health and CMV-seronegative.

This clone has only a few counts. This rearrangement joins TRBV28 to TRBJ1-1, with TRBD1 matching 7 bases. With 2 bases clipped from V and 8 bases from J, the junction kept 5 bases outside the gene matches. CDR3 length equals 13 residues. Germline V CDR1 and CDR2: MDHEN, SYDVKM. The CDR3 nucleotides are TGTGCCAGCAGTTTAAGGGACAGTAGAGAAGCTTTCTTT. Residues: CASSLRDSREAFF.

This clone came up a few times. V and J are TRBV7-2 and TRBJ2-5; 9 nucleotides align to TRBD2. V was clipped by 5 bases and J by 2 bases; unmatched bases: 12. CDR1 is SGHTA and CDR2 is FQGNSA in the germline V gene. The CDR3 is 17 amino acids. The CDR3 sequence: CASSPARLAGIQETQYF. CDR3 sequence (DNA): TGTGCCAGCAGCCCCGCGCGTCTAGCGGGGATACAAGAGACCCAGTACTTC.

This clone was seen a few times. The chain employs TRBV6-1 and TRBJ1-1; TRBD1 matches at 9 bases. Per germline, CDR1 MNHNS and CDR2 SASEGT. The CDR3 consists of 14 residues. With V trimmed by 7 bases and J by 5 bases, 8 bases remained unmatched. The CDR3 protein is CASTLQGARTEAFF. In DNA form, the CDR3 reads TGTGCCAGCACCTTACAGGGGGCTCGGACTGAAGCTTTCTTT.

The rearrangement joins TRBV20-1 to TRBJ1-4, with D possibly matching TRBD1 (5 bases). Germline lookup yields CDR1 DFQATT and CDR2 SNEGSKA (reference sequence). Between the trimmed V and J ends, which lost 5 bases and 8 bases, there was a span of 9 bases. The CDR3 consists of 11 residues. The DNA of the CDR3 is TGCAGTGCTGGGGGGGAGGAAAAACTGTTTTTT. As protein: CSAGGEEKLFF.

This clone came up a few times. V and J are TRBV7-9 and TRBJ2-2, with D uncertain. Deletions cut 5 bases from V and 2 bases from J, with 3 bases between. CDR1 is SEHNR and CDR2 is FQNEAQ in the germline V gene (reference sequence). CDR3 size: 12 residues. CDR3 sequence reads: CASSPNTGELFF. CDR3 nucleotide sequence: TGTGCCAGCAGCCCAAACACCGGGGAGCTGTTTTTT.

CDR3 DNA sequence: TGTGCCAGCAGCCGCACCGAGGGAACGGTGCTCGGGAAACTGTTTTTT. Its protein is CASSRTEGTVLGKLFF. The V gene is TRBV28, the J gene TRBJ1-4; D remains ambiguous. Germline assignment: CDR1 MDHEN and CDR2 SYDVKM. CDR3 length: 16 residues. The V gene lost 6 bases and the J gene lost 11 bases, with 25 bases spanning the gap.

The V and J genes are TRBV5-1 and TRBJ1-3; 7 nucleotides match TRBD1. Germline V gene lookup returns CDR1 SGHRS and CDR2 YFSETQ. Trimming removed 0 bases from V and 1 base from J; junction bases left unmatched: 7. CDR3 length equals 17 residues. CDR3 loop: CASSLVTGQLSGNTIYF. DNA of the CDR3: TGCGCCAGCAGCTTGGTGACAGGGCAACTGTCTGGAAACACCATATATTTT.

V and J are TRBV6-5 and TRBJ2-5, with 8 bases matching TRBD1. The germline gives CDR1 MNHEY, CDR2 SVGAGI. After removal of 2 bases from V and 5 bases from J, the junction contained 7 bases not matched to a gene. This CDR3 spans 15 amino acids. The CDR3 DNA reads as TGTGCCAGCAGTTACGGCCAGGGGGCAGGGGAGACCCAGTACTTC. It specifies CASSYGQGAGETQYF.